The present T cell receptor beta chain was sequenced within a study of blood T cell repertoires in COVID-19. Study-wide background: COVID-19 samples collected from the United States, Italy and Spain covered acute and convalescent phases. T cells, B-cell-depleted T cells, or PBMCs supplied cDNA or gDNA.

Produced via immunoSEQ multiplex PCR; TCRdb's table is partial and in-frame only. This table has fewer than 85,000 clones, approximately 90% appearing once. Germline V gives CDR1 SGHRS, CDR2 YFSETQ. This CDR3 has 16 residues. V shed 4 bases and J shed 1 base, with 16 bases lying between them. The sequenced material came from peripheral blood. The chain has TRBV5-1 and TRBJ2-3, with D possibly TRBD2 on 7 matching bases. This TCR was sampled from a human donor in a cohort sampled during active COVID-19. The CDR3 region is CASSLEGGPGTDTQYF. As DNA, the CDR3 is TGCGCCAGCAGCCTGGAGGGGGGGCCTGGCACAGATACGCAGTATTTT. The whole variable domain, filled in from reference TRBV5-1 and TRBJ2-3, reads KAGVTQTPRYLIKTRGQQVTLSCSPISGHRSVSWYQQTPGQGLQFLFEYFSETQRNKGNFPGRFSGRQFSNSRSEMNVSTLELGDSALYLCASSLEGGPGTDTQYFGPGTRLTVL.